This TCR beta chain was identified in a study of blood T cell repertoires in COVID-19. Using immunoSEQ multiplex PCR, the repertoire was profiled, and TCRdb retains in-frame clones only, with some absent. The sample lists fewer than 150,000 clones, about nine tenths occurring once. This clone appeared once. V was pared by 2 bases and J by 0 bases, with 14 bases of the junction left unmatched. The CDR3 runs to 19 residues. The TCR sequence derives from a man aged 70-80 years who had recovered from COVID-19. This rearrangement joins TRBV23-1 to TRBJ2-7, with 9 positions matching TRBD2. TRBV23-1 is annotated as an ORF whose role is uncertain. Sequencing was done on a sample of peripheral blood. Written as DNA, the CDR3 is TGCGCCAGCAGTCAAGATCAGGTACTAGCGGGCGAAAGCTCCTACGAGCAGTACTTC. Amino acids: CASSQDQVLAGESSYEQYF.